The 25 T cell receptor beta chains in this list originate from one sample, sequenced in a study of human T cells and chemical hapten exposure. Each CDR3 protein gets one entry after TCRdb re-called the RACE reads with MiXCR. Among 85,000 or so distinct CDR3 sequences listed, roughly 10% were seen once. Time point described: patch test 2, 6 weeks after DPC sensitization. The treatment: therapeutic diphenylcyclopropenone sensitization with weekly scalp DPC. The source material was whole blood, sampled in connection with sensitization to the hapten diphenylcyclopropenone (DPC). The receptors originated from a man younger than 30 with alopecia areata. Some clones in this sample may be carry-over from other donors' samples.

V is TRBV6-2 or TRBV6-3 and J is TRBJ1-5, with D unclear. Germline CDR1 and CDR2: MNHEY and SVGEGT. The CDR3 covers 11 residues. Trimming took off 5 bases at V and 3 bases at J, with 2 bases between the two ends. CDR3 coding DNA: TGTGCCAGCAGTAACAATCAGCCCCAGCATTTT. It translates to CASSNNQPQHF.

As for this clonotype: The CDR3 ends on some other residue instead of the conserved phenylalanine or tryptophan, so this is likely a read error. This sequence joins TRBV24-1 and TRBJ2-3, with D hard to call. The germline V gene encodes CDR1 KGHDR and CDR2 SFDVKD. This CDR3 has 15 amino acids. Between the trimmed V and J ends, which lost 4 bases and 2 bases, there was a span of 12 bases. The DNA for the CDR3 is TGTGCCACCAGTGACCCGACGGAAATCACAGATACGCAGTATTCT. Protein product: CATSDPTEITDTQYS.

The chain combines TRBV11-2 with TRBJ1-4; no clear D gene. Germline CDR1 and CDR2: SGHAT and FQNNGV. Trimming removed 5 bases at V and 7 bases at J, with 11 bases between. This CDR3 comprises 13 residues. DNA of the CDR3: TGTGCCAGCAGCACCGGACGTAGTGAAAAACTGTTTTTT. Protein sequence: CASSTGRSEKLFF.

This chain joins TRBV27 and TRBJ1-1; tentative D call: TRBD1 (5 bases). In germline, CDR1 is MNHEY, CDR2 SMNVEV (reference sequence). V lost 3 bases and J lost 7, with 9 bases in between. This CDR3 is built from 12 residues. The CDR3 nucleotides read TGTGCCAGCAGTTTTTGGGGGGGTGAAGCTTTCTTT. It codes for CASSFWGGEAFF.

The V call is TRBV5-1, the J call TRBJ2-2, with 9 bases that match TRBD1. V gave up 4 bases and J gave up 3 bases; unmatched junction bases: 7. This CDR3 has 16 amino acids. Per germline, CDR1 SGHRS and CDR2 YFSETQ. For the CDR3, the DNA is TGCGCCAGCAGCGCTATACAGGGGGCGGACACCGGGGAGCTGTTTTTT. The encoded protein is CASSAIQGADTGELFF.

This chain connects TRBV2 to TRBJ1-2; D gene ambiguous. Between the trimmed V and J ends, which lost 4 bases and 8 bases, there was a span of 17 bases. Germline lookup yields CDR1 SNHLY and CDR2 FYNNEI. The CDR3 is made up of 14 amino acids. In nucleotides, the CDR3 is TGTGCCAGCAGTGGACTCGTTCCCAGGAACGGCTACACCTTC. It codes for CASSGLVPRNGYTF. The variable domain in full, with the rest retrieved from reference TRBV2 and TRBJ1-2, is EPEVTQTPSHQVTQMGQEVILRCVPISNHLYFYWYRQILGQKVEFLVSFYNNEISEKSEIFDDQFSVERPDGSNFTLKIRSTKLEDSAMYFCASSGLVPRNGYTFGSGTRLTVV.

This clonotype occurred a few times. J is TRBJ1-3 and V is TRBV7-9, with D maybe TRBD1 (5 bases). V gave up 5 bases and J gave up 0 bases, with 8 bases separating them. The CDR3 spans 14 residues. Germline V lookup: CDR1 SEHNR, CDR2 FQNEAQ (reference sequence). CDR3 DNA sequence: TGTGCCAGCAGCCAAGACAGCTCTGGAAACACCATATATTTT. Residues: CASSQDSSGNTIYF.

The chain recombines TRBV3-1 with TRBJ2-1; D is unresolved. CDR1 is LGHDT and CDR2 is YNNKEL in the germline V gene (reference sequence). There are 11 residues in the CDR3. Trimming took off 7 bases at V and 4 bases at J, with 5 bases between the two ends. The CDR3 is CASTSYNEQFF. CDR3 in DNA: TGTGCCAGCACCAGTTACAATGAGCAGTTCTTC.

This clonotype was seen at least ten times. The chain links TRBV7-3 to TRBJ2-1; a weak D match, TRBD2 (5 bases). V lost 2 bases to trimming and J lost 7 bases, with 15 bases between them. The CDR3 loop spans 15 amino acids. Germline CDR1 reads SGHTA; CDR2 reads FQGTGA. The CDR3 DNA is TGTGCCAGCAGCTTATCGGGAAGAGGATGGAATGAGCAGTTCTTC. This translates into CASSLSGRGWNEQFF.

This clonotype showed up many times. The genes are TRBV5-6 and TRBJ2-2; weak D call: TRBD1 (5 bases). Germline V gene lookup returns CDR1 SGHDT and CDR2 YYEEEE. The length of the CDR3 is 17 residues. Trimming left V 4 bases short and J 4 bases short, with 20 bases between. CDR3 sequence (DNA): TGTGCCAGCAGCCCGGAAGGGGTCTCGGGCCCCACCGGGGAGCTGTTTTTT. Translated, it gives CASSPEGVSGPTGELFF.

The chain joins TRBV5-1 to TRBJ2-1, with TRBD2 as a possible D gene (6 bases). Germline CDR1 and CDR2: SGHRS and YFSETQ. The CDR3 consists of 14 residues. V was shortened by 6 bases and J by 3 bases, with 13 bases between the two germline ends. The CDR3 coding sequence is TGCGCCAGCACACCGGGACTGCTCTACAATGAGCAGTTCTTC. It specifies CASTPGLLYNEQFF.

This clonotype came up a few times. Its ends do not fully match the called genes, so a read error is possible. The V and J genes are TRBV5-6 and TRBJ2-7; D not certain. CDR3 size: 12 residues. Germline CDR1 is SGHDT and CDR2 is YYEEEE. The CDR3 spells CASSFIGQDPCF. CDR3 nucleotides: TGTGCCAGCAGCTTCATAGGGCAGGACCCCTGCTTC. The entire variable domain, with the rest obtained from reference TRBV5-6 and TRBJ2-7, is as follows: DAGVTQSPTHLIKTRGQQVTLRCSPKSGHDTVSWYQQALGQGPQFIFQYYEEEERQRGNFPDRFSGHQFPNYSSELNVNALLLGDSALYLCASSFIGQDPCFGPGTRLTVT.

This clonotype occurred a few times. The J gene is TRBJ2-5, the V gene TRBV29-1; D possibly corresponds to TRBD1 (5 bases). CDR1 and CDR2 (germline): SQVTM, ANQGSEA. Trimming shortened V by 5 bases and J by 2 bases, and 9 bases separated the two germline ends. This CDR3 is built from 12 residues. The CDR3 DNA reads TGCAGCGTTATATCAGGGCAAGAGACCCAGTACTTC. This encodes CSVISGQETQYF. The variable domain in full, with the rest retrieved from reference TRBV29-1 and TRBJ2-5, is SAVISQKPSRDICQRGTSLTIQCQVDSQVTMMFWYRQQPGQSLTLIATANQGSEATYESGFVIDKFPISRPNLTFSTLTVSNMSPEDSSIYLCSVISGQETQYFGPGTRLLVL.

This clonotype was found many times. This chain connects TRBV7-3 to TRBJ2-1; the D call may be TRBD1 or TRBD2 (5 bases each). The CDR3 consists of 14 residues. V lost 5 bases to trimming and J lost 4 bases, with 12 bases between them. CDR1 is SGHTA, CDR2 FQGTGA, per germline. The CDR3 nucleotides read TGTGCCAGCAGCAATAGGGGACGGTACAATGAGCAGTTCTTC. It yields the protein CASSNRGRYNEQFF.

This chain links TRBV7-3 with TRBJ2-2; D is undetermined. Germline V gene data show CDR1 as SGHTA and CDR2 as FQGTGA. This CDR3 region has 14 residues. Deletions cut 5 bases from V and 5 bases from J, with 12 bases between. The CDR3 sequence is CASSLGRPTGELFF. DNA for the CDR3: TGTGCCAGCAGCCTTGGACGGCCTACCGGGGAGCTGTTTTTT.

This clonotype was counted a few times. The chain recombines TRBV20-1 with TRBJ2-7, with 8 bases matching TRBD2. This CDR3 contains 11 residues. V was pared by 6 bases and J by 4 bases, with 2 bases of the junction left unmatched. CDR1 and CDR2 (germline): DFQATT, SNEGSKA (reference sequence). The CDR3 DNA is TGCAGTGCAAGCGGGGGTTACGAGCAGTACGTC. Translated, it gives CSASGGYEQYV.

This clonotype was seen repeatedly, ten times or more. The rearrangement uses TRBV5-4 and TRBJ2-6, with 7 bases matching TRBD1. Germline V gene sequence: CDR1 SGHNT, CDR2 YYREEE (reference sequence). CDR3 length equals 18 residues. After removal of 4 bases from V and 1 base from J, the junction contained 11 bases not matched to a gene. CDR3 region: CASSALTGQISGANVLTF. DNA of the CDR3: TGTGCCAGCAGCGCCCTGACAGGGCAGATATCTGGGGCCAACGTCCTGACTTTC.

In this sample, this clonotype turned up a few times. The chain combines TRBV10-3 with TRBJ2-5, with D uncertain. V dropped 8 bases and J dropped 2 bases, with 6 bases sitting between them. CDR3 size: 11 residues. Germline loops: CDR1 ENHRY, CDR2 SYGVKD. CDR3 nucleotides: TGTGCCATCGCGAGTCAAGAGACCCAGTACTTC. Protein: CAIASQETQYF.

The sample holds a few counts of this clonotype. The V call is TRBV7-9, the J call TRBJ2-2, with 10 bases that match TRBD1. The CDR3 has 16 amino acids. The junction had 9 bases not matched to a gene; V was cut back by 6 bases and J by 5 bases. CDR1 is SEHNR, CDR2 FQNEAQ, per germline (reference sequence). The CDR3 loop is CASRHDRGLRTGELFF. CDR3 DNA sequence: TGTGCCAGCAGACATGACAGGGGGCTGCGAACCGGGGAGCTGTTTTTT. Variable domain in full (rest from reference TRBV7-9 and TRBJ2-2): DTGVSQNPRHKITKRGQNVTFRCDPISEHNRLYWYRQTLGQGPEFLTYFQNEAQLEKSRLLSDRFSAERPKGSFSTLEIQRTEQGDSAMYLCASRHDRGLRTGELFFGEGSRLTVL.

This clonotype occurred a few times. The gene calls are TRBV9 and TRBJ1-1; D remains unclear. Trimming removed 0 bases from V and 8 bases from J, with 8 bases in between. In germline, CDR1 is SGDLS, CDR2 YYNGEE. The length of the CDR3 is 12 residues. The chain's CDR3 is CASSVDEDEAFF. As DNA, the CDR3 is TGTGCCAGCAGCGTAGATGAGGACGAAGCTTTCTTT. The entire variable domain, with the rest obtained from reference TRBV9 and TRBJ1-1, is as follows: DSGVTQTPKHLITATGQRVTLRCSPRSGDLSVYWYQQSLDQGLQFLIQYYNGEERAKGNILERFSAQQFPDLHSELNLSSLELGDSALYFCASSVDEDEAFFGQGTRLTVV.

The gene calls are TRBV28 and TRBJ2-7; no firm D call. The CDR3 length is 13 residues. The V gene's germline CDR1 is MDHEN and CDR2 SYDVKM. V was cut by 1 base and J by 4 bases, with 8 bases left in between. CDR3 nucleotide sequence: TGTGCCAGCAGTTTATTCTTAGAGTACGAGCAGTACTTC. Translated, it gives CASSLFLEYEQYF.

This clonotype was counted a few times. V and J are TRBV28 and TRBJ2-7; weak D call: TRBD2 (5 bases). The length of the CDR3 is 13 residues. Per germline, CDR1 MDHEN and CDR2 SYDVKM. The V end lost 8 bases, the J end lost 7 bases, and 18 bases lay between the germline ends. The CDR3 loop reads CASARPRGTEQYV. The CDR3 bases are TGTGCCAGCGCTCGCCCACGGGGAACGGAGCAGTACGTC.

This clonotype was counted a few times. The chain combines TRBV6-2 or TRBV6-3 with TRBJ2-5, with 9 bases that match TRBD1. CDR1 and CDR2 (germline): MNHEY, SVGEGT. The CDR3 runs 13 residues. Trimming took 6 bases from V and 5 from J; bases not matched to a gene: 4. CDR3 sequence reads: CASSGQGWETQYF. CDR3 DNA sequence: TGTGCCAGCAGCGGACAGGGGTGGGAGACCCAGTACTTC.

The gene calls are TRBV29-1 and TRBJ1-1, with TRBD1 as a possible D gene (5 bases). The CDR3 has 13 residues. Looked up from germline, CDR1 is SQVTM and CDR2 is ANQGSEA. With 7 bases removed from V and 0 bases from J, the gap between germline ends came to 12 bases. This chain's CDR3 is CSAPTAMNTEAFF. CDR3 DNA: TGCAGCGCTCCGACAGCGATGAACACTGAAGCTTTCTTT.

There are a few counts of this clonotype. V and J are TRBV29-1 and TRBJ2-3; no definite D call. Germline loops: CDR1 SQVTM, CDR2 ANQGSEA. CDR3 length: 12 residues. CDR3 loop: CSTWSKADTQYF. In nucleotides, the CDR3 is TGCAGTACTTGGAGTAAGGCAGATACGCAGTATTTT.